The T cell receptor (beta chain) described here comes from a study of Graves' ophthalmopathy and Graves' hyperthyroidism (dated by TCRdb to 2017 to 2018). Some background on the complete study: Peripheral blood was collected at initial diagnosis, before any treatment. In roughly 6 hyperthyroidism patients, T-cell repertoires of thyroid tissue and blood were compared. To explore V-J signatures that distinguish ophthalmopathy from hyperthyroidism, a discovery set of 100 patients was enrolled, made up of some 41 with ophthalmopathy and under 65 with stable hyperthyroidism. In total, 135 blood samples were TCR-sequenced: 43 ophthalmopathy, some 72 hyperthyroidism and some 17 hyperthyroidism-to-ophthalmopathy patients. TCR beta repertoire signatures were used to distinguish Graves' ophthalmopathy from Graves' hyperthyroidism and to predict progression to ophthalmopathy. An independent validation cohort was composed of 18 to 20 hyperthyroidism patients and approximately 15 patients who later progressed from hyperthyroidism to ophthalmopathy. Once sampling was done, hyperthyroidism patients were given methimazole at a starting dose of 30 mg daily, while ophthalmopathy patients were given high-dose intravenous methylprednisolone.

The ophthalmopathy patients had moderately to severely active disease, with a Clinical Activity Score of 3 or higher, a NOSPECS grade of 4 or higher, and a disease duration of less than 3 months. Patients were excluded if they had other autoimmune diseases, uncontrolled infections, pregnancy or lactation. Diagnosis relied on clinical symptoms, serum thyroxine, TRAb, thyroid ultrasound and orbital computed tomography. Using Ficoll-Paque density gradient centrifugation, PBMCs were isolated from roughly 9.2 ml of fresh peripheral blood. Total RNA was extracted using Trizol reagent, and RNA quality was checked on an Agilent 2100 Bioanalyzer. Points the paper makes about the study in general: Among expanded thyroid clonotypes with frequency above 0.001, most also showed up in blood, which suggests that blood repertoires may reflect the thyroid immune response. Sample size was not statistically predetermined, and group allocation was not concealed from the investigators. In cross-validation, the 13-signature model distinguished ophthalmopathy from stable hyperthyroidism with more than 85% sensitivity and 81.08% specificity, while in the test set the corresponding values were about 79% and 69%. In validation, the model predicted ophthalmopathy progression with about 64% sensitivity and around 72% specificity; more than ten predicted patients were CT-confirmed with GO in a median of approximately 6.5 months.

This clonotype has only a few counts. It has no known antigen specificity. No base qualities exist here, and no much larger clone lies one base off it. For repertoire sequencing, the TCR beta CDR3 regions were amplified from RNA transcripts. HTBI primers and the Qiagen OneStep RT-PCR kit were used in a first-round RT-PCR, which was followed by a second-round multiplex PCR, size selection and purification. Sequencing of the libraries was carried out on an Illumina HiSeq2000 in paired-end mode with 100 bp reads. As for the authors' bioinformatics: Reads were processed with SOAPnuke, discarding reads with adapters, uncalled bases, mean Phred below 15, or no exact constant-primer or identifier match. COPE v1.2.5 was used to merge high-quality paired reads. Clonotypes were defined as unique nucleotide sequences and were aligned to IMGT TRB V, D and J references using MiTCR v1.1. Only V-J combinations with frequency above 0.0001 were analysed, covering approximately 99% of repertoires. A TCR clonal expansion and chaos score per V-J combination was defined as the ratio of F50 clonal expansion to chaos observed in the TCRdist matrix. Welch's t-statistics and random forest were used to reduce features to approximately 13 V-J combinations, which were fed into a naive Bayes classifier. Thyroid-blood repertoire similarity was quantified with the Morisita-Horn index. The public reads were quality trimmed at Q25 with fastp and then assembled into clones with MiXCR by TCRdb, keeping productive beta chains. Every distinct CDR3 protein forms one entry, paired with its most common genes and DNA. What appears here as the V and J calls and clone size reflects TCRdb's work, not the paper's. The sample yields 260,000 or so distinct CDR3 sequences; around 45% were counted once. In total, the top ten clones hold about 45% of the sample.

This clonotype was sampled from an adult man with Graves' ophthalmopathy. Sequencing was performed on peripheral blood.

The encoded CDR3 is CASSSAGGNQPQHF. Here is the DNA: TGTGCCAGCTCCTCGGCAGGGGGCAATCAGCCCCAGCATTTT. This sequence uses TRBV10-3 and TRBJ1-5; a weak D assignment points to TRBD1 (6 bases agree). V loses 10 bases, J loses 2 bases, and the germline ends lie 15 bases apart. The CDR3 starts with the cysteine, ends with the phenylalanine, and has 14 residues. Of the read, only the CDR3 DNA is kept; its 42 bases are in frame from base 1. CDR1 and CDR2 are read off the germline V gene as ENHRY and SYGVKD.